The sample holds many counts of the clone carrying this T cell receptor (beta chain). The antigen remains unidentified. Per germline, CDR1 SGHRS and CDR2 YFSETQ. The CDR3 extends over 14 amino acids. V lost 2 bases and J 4 bases, leaving 11 bases between the germline ends. TCRdb reprocessed the 5' RACE reads with MiXCR, giving one entry per CDR3 protein. Of 50,000 to 70,000 distinct CDR3 sequences listed, 6.2% are singletons. The entry originates in a study of CD8 T cells in ankylosing spondylitis. Study-level findings and limits: Within ankylosing spondylitis blood, a TCR beta motif made up of eight highly homologous variants appeared to be characteristic.

V and J are TRBV5-1 and TRBJ2-3; D is perhaps TRBD2 (6 bases). This sequence was found in a male donor with ankylosing spondylitis. Material: synovial fluid, either unsorted or a sorted T cell fraction (not recorded which). CDR3 sequence reads: CASSFSGLADTQYF. As DNA, the CDR3 is TGCGCCAGCAGCTTCAGCGGGCTGGCAGATACGCAGTATTTT.